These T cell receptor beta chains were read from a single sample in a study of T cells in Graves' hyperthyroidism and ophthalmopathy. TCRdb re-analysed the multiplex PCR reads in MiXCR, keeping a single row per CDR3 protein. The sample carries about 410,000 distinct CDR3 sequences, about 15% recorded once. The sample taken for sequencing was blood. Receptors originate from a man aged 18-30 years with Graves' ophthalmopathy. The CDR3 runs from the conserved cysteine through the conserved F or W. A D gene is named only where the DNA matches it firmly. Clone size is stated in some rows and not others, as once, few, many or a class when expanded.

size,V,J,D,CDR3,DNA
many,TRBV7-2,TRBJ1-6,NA,CASTLRGGFDSPLHF,TGTGCCAGCACCCTCCGCGGGGGATTTGATTCACCCCTCCACTTT
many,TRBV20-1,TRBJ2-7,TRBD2,CSARDGTSGDEQYF,TGCAGTGCTAGAGACGGGACTAGCGGGGACGAGCAGTACTTC
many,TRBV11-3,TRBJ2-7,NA,CASSSPGRTYEQYF,TGTGCCAGCAGCTCTCCGGGCCGTACCTACGAGCAGTACTTC
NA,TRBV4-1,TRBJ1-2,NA,CASSPGGRNYGYTF,TGCGCCAGCAGTCCCGGGGGACGGAACTATGGCTACACCTTC
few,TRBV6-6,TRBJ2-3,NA,CASSYSTRLATSTDTQYF,TGTGCCAGCAGTTACTCAACCAGGCTTGCAACTAGCACAGATACGCAGTATTTT
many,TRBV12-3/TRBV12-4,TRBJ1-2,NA,CASSFSDRRYGYTF,TGTGCCAGCAGTTTTAGTGACAGGCGCTATGGCTACACCTTC
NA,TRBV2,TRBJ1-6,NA,CAISEDSSYNSPLHF,TGTGCCATCAGTGAGGACAGCTCCTATAATTCACCCCTCCACTTT
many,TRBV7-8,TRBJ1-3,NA,CASSLERRRVRDSGNTIYF,TGTGCCAGCAGCTTAGAGAGGAGGAGGGTTCGGGACTCTGGAAACACCATATATTTT
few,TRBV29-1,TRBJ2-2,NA,CSVQPRATGELFF,TGCAGCGTTCAGCCCAGGGCCACCGGGGAGCTGTTTTTT
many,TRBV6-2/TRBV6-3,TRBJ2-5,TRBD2,CASSPGLAGVSEIGTQYF,TGTGCCAGCAGCCCCGGGCTAGCGGGGGTATCAGAGATTGGGACCCAGTACTTC
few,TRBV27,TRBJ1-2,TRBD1,CASSFVGGSGYTF,TGTGCCAGCAGTTTTGTAGGGGGCAGTGGCTACACCTTC
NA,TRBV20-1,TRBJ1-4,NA,CSAVGSNEKLFF,TGCAGTGCTGTAGGGTCTAATGAAAAACTGTTTTTT
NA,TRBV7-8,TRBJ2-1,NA,CASSAVDGSSYNEQFF,TGTGCCAGCAGCGCAGTGGACGGGAGCTCCTACAATGAGCAGTTCTTC
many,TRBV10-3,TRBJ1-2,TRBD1,CAISESQGAGYGYTF,TGTGCCATCAGTGAGTCGCAGGGGGCTGGATATGGCTACACCTTC
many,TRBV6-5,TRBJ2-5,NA,CASSYSWESGAAYF,TGTGCCAGCAGTTACTCTTGGGAATCGGGGGCCGCATACTTC
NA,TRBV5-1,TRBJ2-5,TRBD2,CASSFLAGGMRETQYF,TGCGCCAGCAGCTTCCTAGCGGGGGGGATGAGAGAGACCCAGTACTTC
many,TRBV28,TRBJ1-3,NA,CASCGDLRSGNTIYF,TGTGCCAGCTGCGGGGACCTTCGCTCTGGAAACACCATATATTTT
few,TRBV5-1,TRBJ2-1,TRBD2,CASSLEGGSTYNEQFF,TGCGCCAGCAGCTTGGAGGGCGGGAGCACCTACAATGAGCAGTTCTTC
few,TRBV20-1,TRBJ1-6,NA,CSASTKERSSYNSPLHF,TGCAGTGCTAGTACCAAAGAAAGGAGCTCCTATAATTCACCCCTCCACTTT
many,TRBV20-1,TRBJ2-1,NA,CSARGGRESSYNEQFF,TGCAGTGCTAGAGGGGGGCGGGAGAGCTCCTACAATGAGCAGTTCTTC
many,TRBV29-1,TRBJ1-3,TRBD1,CSVPGQGVSGNTIYF,TGCAGCGTTCCGGGACAGGGTGTTTCTGGAAACACCATATATTTT
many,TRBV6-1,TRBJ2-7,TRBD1,CASSEITGGSYEQYF,TGTGCCAGCAGTGAAATCACAGGGGGTTCCTACGAGCAGTACTTC
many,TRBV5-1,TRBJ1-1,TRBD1,CASRTGVNSEAFF,TGCGCCAGCCGGACAGGGGTTAATTCTGAAGCTTTCTTT
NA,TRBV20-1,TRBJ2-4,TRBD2,CSARDAASGPRGIQYF,TGCAGTGCTAGAGATGCGGCTAGCGGGCCCCGTGGCATTCAGTACTTC
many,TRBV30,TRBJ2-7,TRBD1,CAWRGQGTSYEQYF,TGTGCCTGGAGGGGACAGGGGACCAGCTACGAGCAGTACTTC
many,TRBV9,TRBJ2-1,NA,CASSVASTNEQFF,TGTGCCAGCAGCGTAGCTTCGACGAATGAGCAGTTCTTC
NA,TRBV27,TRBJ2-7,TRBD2,CASSTSGLGNEQYF,TGTGCCAGCAGCACTAGCGGATTGGGGAACGAGCAGTACTTC
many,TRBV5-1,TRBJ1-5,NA,CASSKGRNQPQHF,TGCGCCAGCAGCAAAGGACGGAATCAGCCCCAGCATTTT
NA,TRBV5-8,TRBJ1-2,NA,CASSLEVQGGYGYTF,TGTGCCAGCAGCTTGGAGGTTCAGGGAGGCTATGGCTACACCTTC
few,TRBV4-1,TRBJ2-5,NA,CASSQEGFRETQYF,TGCGCCAGCAGCCAAGAAGGCTTTCGGGAGACCCAGTACTTC
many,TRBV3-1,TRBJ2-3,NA,CASSQGDAQYF,TGTGCCAGCAGCCAGGGGGATGCGCAGTATTTT
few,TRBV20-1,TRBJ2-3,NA,CSARNTFWDTQYF,TGCAGTGCTAGAAATACATTTTGGGATACGCAGTATTTT
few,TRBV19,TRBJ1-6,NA,CASRGVSYNSPLHF,TGTGCCAGCCGAGGAGTCTCCTATAATTCACCCCTCCACTTT
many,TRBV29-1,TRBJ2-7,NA,CSVGGRVGYEQYF,TGCAGCGTTGGGGGTCGGGTCGGCTACGAGCAGTACTTC
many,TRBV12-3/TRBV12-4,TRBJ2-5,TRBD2,CASRQSGTSGGGETQYF,TGTGCCAGCAGACAATCCGGGACTAGCGGGGGCGGGGAGACCCAGTACTTC
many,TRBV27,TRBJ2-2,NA,CASSINRAGELFF,TGTGCCAGCAGTATCAACAGGGCCGGGGAGCTGTTTTTT
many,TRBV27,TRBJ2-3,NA,CASSSLASTDTQYF,TGTGCCAGCAGTTCTCTAGCGAGCACAGATACGCAGTATTTT
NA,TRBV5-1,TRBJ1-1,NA,CASSQGPAGNTEAFF,TGCGCCAGCAGCCAGGGGCCAGCTGGAAACACTGAAGCTTTCTTT
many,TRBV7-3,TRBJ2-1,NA,CASSLRGTSSYNEQFF,TGTGCCAGCAGCTTAAGAGGCACCAGCTCCTACAATGAGCAGTTCTTC